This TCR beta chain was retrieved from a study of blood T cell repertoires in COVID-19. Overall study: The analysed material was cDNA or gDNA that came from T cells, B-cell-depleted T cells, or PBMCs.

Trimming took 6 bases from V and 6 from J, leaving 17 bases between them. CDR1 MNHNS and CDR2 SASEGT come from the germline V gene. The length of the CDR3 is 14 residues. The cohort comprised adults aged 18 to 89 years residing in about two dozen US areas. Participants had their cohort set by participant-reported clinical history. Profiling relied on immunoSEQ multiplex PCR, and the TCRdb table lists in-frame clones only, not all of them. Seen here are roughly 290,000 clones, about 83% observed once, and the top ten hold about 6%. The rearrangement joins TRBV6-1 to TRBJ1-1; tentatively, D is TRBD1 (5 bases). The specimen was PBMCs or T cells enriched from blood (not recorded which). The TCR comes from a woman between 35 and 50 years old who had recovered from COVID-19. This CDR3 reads CASRPQGGGAEAFF. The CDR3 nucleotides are TGTGCCAGCAGGCCCCAGGGAGGAGGCGCTGAAGCTTTCTTT.